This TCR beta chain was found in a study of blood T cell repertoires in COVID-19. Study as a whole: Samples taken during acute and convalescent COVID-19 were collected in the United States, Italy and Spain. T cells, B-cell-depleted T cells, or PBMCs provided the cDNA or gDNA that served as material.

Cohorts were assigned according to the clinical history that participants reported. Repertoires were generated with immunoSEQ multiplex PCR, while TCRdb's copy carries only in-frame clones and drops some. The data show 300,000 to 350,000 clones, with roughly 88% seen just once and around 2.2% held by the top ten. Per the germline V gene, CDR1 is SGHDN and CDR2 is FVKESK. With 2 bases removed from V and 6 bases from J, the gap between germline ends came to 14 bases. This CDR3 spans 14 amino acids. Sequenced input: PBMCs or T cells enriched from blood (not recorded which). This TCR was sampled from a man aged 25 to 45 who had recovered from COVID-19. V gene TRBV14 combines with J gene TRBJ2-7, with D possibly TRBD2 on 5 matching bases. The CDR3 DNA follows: TGTGCCAGCAGCCAATTTACCGGGGTCTCCGAGCAGTACTTC. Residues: CASSQFTGVSEQYF.